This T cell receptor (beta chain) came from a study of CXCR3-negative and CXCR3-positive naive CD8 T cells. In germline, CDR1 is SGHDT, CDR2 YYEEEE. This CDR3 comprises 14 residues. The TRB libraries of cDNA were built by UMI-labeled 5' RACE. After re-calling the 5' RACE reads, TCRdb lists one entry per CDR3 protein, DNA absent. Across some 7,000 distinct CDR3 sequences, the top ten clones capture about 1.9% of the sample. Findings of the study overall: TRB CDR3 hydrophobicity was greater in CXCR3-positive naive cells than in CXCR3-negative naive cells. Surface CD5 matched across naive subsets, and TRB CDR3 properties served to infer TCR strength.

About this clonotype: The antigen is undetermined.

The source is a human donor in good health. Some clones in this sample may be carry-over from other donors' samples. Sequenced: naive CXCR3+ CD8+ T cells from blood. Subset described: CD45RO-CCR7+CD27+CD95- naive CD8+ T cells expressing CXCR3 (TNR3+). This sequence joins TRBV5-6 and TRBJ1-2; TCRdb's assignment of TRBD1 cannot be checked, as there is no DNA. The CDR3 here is CASSLGERGYGYTF.